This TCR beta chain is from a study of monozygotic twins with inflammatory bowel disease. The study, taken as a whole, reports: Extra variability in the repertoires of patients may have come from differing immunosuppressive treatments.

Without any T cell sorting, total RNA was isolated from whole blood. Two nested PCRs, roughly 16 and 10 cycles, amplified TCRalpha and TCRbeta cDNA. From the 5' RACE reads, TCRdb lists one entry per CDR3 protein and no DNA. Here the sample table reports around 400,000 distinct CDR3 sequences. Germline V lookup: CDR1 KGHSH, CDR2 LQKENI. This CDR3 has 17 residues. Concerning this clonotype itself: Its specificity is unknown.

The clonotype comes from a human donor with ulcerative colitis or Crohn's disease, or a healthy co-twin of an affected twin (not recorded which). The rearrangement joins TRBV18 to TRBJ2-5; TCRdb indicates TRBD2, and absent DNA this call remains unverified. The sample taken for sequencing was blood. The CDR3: CASSPQLLAGVSETQYF.